This T cell receptor beta chain was retrieved from a study of T cell responses to AZD1222 COVID-19 vaccine. The CDR3 extends over 14 amino acids. V lost 1 base, J lost 4 bases, and 10 bases lay in between. CDR1 SEHNR and CDR2 FQNEAQ come from the germline V gene (reference sequence). Sequencing was performed with immunoSEQ multiplex PCR; in TCRdb, only in-frame clones are kept and a portion is missing. Among fewer than 100,000 clones listed, around nine tenths were seen once. V gene TRBV7-9 combines with J gene TRBJ1-2; D ambiguous. This TCR was recovered from an adult in good health. The sequences come from peripheral blood, collected on day 0 of AZD1222 vaccination. CDR3 sequence reads: CASSLGTGGYGYTF. The CDR3 coding sequence is TGTGCCAGCAGCTTAGGAACCGGCGGCTATGGCTACACCTTC.